This TCR beta chain originates from a study of blood T cell repertoires in COVID-19. Across the study: The origin of the acute and convalescent COVID-19 samples was the United States, Italy and Spain. The analysed material was cDNA or gDNA that came from T cells, B-cell-depleted T cells, or PBMCs.

Authors' data handling: From reference gene primer amplification, estimates of nucleated cell counts were derived. The method was immunoSEQ multiplex PCR; TCRdb's version includes in-frame clones alone and lacks a portion of them. The V and J calls and the clone size are those of that table, but D and trimming were determined from the DNA. This table holds some 200,000 clones, approximately 86% found once. The germline gives CDR1 SNHLY, CDR2 FYNNEI. The V and J ends lost 6 bases and 3 bases respectively, with 11 bases between them. The CDR3 extends over 13 amino acids. The sequenced sample was PBMCs or T cells enriched from blood (not recorded which). The receptor's source is a man aged 18 to 30 with acute COVID-19. V gene TRBV2 combines with J gene TRBJ1-2; D gene ambiguous. The CDR3 DNA follows: TGTGCCAGCAGCGGCGGGGAACACTATGGCTACACCTTC. It is translated as CASSGGEHYGYTF.